This T cell receptor beta chain was obtained from a study of human CD4 T cells and Enterobacteriaceae (dated by TCRdb to the early 2020s). General conclusions and limits of the study: Reactivity of ex vivo clonotypes was inferred only by matching nucleotide sequences to CFSE-low cultures from the same donors. Ex vivo, broadly cross-reactive clonotypes were observed to appear more expanded than specific clonotypes, with about 55% of the 19 and about 60% of the roughly 34 being found within the top 5%.

Comment on this clone: Its antigen remains undetermined. The record has no base qualities; no much larger clone is one base away.

The germline V gene (reference sequence) provides CDR1 MNHEY and CDR2 SMNVEV. Between the V and J ends, shortened by 8 bases and 7 bases respectively, the junction contains 9 bases. Taken from cysteine to phenylalanine, the CDR3 has 11 residues. Kept here is only the CDR3 DNA, which spans 33 bases and is read in frame from base 1. The ex vivo total memory CD4+ samples were sequenced at deep level, which gave a detection sensitivity of one cell in 200,000. The QIAamp DNA Micro Kit was used to extract genomic DNA from cell pellets, and the quantity and purity of the genomic DNA were checked by spectrophotometry. Amplification of TCR Vbeta CDR3 regions was performed with the immunoSEQ multiplex PCR assay. The amplicons were sequenced on the Illumina HiSeq platform. Retrieved sequences were 87 nucleotides long and contained the CDR3 region. Concerning the study's data processing: A unique productive TCR Vbeta nucleotide sequence was defined as a clonotype and was quantified by productive template frequency from ImmunoSEQ Analyzer V3.0. Expanded clonotypes were defined by a threshold at the top 5th percentile of each frequency-ranked repertoire. The R package fossil was used to compute repertoire overlap as Chao-Jaccard, and the R package MASS was used to visualize the overlap by nonmetric multidimensional scaling. TCRdb's version of the immuneACCESS table is confined to in-frame rearrangements and falls short of the full clone set. An unresolved V gene accounts for under half of the shortfall where checked; the remainder is of unknown origin. Clone size and the V and J calls come from that table; the DNA yielded D and trimming. The table for this sample lists about 29,000 clones; approximately 80% of them were counted only once. Approximately 1.5% of the sample comes from the top ten.

On a FACSAria III, memory CD4+ T cells were FACS-sorted to over 98% purity, defined as all CD4+ cells except CD45RA+CCR7+CD95- naive cells. Healthy donor blood was obtained from blood donation centers in Switzerland. Positive selection with CD4 and CD14 magnetic microbeads was used to enrich total CD4+ T cells and monocytes. CD8+, CD14+, CD16+, CD56+, CD19+ and CD25-bright cells were excluded prior to sorting. To assess in vivo expansion of bacteria-reactive clonotypes, total memory CD4+ T cells from a couple of blood donors were sequenced directly ex vivo. Peripheral blood mononuclear cells were isolated from donor blood using Ficoll-Paque Plus.

Rearrangement joined TRBV27 to TRBJ1-5; the D gene is unclear. This TCR was sampled from a human donor in good health. Sequences were obtained from memory CD4+ T cells from blood. The cell subset or site tag for this specimen amounts to: total memory CD4 T cells sorted directly ex vivo, unstimulated. The CDR3 reads as follows: CASLNVQPQHF. In nucleotides, the sequence is TGTGCCAGCTTGAATGTACAGCCCCAGCATTTT.